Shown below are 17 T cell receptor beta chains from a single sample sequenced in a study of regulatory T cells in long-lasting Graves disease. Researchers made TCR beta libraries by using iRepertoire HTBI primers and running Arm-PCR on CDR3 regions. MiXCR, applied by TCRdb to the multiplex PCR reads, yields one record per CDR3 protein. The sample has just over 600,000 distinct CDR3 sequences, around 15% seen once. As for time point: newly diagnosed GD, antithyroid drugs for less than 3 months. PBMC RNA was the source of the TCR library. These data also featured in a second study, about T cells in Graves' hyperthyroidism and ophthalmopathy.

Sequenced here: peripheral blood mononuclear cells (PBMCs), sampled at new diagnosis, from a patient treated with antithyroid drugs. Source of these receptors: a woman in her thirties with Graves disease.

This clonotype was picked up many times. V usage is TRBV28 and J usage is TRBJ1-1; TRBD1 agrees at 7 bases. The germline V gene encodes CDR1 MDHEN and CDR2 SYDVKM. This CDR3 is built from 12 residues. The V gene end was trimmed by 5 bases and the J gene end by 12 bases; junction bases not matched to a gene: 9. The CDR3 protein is CASSPYRGTPFF. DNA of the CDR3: TGTGCCAGCAGTCCGTACAGGGGAACGCCTTTCTTT.

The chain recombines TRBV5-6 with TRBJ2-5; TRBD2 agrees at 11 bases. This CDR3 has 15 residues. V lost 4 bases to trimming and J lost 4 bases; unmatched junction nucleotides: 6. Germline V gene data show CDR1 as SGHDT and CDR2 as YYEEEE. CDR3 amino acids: CASSGPLAGGETQYF. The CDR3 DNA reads TGTGCCAGCAGCGGGCCCCTAGCGGGAGGAGAGACCCAGTACTTC.

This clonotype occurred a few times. The CDR3: CASSERVYEQYF. DNA for the CDR3: TGCGCCAGCAGTGAGAGGGTCTACGAGCAGTACTTC. The rearrangement links TRBV10-1 to TRBJ2-7; unclear D gene. The V gene's germline CDR1 is WNHNN and CDR2 SYGVQD (reference sequence). This CDR3 spans 12 amino acids. Trimming stripped 2 bases from V and 3 bases from J, with 5 bases between.

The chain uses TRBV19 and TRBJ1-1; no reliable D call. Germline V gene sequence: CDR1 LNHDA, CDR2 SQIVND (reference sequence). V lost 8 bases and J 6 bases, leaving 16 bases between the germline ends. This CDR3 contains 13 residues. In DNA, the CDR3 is TGTGCCAGTCGGGTTGGGGATTCGGCTGAAGCTTTCTTT. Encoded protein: CASRVGDSAEAFF. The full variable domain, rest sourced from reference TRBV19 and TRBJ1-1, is DGGITQSPKYLFRKEGQNVTLSCEQNLNHDAMYWYRQDPGQGLRLIYYSQIVNDFQKGDIAEGYSVSREKKESFPLTVTSAQKNPTAFYLCASRVGDSAEAFFGQGTRLTVV.

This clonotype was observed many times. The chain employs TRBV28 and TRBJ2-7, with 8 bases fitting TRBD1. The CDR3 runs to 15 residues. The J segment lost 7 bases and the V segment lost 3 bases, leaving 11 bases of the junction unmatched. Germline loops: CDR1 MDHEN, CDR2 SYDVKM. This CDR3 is CASSLYSTGAGEQYF. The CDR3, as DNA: TGTGCCAGCAGTTTGTACTCGACAGGGGCAGGAGAGCAGTACTTC. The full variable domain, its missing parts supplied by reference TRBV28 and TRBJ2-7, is DVKVTQSSRYLVKRTGEKVFLECVQDMDHENMFWYRQDPGLGLRLIYFSYDVKMKEKGDIPEGYSVSREKKERFSLILESASTNQTSMYLCASSLYSTGAGEQYFGPGTRLTVT.

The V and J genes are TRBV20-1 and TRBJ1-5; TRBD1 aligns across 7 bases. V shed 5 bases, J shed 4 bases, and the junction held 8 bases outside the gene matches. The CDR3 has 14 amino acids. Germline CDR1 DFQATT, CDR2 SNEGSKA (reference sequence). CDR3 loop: CSAPRPGQNQPQHF. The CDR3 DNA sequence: TGCAGTGCTCCACGCCCGGGACAGAATCAGCCCCAGCATTTT.

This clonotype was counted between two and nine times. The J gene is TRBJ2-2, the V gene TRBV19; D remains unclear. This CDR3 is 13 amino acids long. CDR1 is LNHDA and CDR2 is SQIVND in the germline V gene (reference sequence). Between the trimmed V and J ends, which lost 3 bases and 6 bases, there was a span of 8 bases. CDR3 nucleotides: TGTGCCAGTAGTATGGGTCCCTCCGGGGAGCTGTTTTTT. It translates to CASSMGPSGELFF.

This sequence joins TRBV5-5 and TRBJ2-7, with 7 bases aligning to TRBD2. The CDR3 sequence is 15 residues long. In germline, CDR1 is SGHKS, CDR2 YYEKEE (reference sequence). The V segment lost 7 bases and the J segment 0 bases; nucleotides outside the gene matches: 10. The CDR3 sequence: CASGGDSVISYEQYF. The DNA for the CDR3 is TGTGCCAGCGGGGGGGATAGCGTAATCTCCTACGAGCAGTACTTC.

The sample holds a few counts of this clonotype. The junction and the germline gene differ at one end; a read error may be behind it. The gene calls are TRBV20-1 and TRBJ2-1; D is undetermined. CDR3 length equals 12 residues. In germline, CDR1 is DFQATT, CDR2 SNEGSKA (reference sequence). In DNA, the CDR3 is TGCAGTACAAGAGGAATAAACCCCCTTGGAAGGTTC. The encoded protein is CSTRGINPLGRF.

This CDR3 is CASSPPRDTEAFF. DNA of the CDR3: TGTGCCAGCAGTCCGCCTAGGGACACTGAAGCTTTCTTT. This chain connects TRBV6-1 to TRBJ1-1; D uncertain. V was trimmed by 5 bases and J by 3 bases, leaving 10 bases between them. This CDR3 contains 13 residues. Per germline, CDR1 MNHNS and CDR2 SASEGT.

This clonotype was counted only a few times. The chain's CDR3 is CASSLKTRLAGGPNEQFF. CDR3 DNA sequence: TGTGCCAGCAGCTTAAAGACCCGACTAGCGGGAGGGCCGAATGAGCAGTTCTTC. This sequence joins TRBV11-3 and TRBJ2-1; 14 bases line up with TRBD2. CDR3 length equals 18 residues. After removal of 2 bases from V and 7 bases from J, the junction contained 10 bases not matched to a gene. Germline loops: CDR1 SGHNT, CDR2 YENEEA.

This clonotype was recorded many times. CDR3 sequence reads: CASSLPQGARVNTEAFF. The CDR3 coding sequence is TGTGCCAGCAGTCTCCCTCAGGGGGCGAGGGTGAACACTGAAGCTTTCTTT. J is TRBJ1-1 and V is TRBV28; 8 nucleotides line up with TRBD1. The CDR3 runs 17 residues. Per germline, CDR1 MDHEN and CDR2 SYDVKM. V trimming: 5 bases; J trimming: 0 bases; junction bases outside the gene matches: 11.

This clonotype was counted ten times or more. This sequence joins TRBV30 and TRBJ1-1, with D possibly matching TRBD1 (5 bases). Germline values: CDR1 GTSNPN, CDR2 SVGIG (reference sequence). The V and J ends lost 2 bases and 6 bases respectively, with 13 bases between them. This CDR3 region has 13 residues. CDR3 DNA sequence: TGTGCCTGGAGTCGTCTGGGGGAAGCTGAAGCTTTCTTT. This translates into CAWSRLGEAEAFF.

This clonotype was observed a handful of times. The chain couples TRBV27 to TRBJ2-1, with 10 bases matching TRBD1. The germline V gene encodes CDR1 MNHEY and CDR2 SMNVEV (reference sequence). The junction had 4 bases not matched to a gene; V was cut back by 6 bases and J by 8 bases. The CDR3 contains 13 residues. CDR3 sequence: CASSDRGRDEQFF. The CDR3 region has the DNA TGTGCCAGCAGCGACAGGGGGCGAGATGAGCAGTTCTTC.

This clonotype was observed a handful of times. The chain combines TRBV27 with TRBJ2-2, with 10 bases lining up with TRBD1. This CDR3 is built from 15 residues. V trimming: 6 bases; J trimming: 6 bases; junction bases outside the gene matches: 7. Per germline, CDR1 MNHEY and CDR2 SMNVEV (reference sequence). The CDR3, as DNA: TGTGCCAGCAGCCGAGACAGGGGGCAGGCCGGGGAGCTGTTTTTT. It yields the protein CASSRDRGQAGELFF.

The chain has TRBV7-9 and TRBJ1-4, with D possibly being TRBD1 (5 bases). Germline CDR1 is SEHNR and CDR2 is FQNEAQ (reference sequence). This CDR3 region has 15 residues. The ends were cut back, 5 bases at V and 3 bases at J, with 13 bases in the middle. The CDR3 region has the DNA TGTGCCAGCAGCCCCGACGGGGGGGCTAATGAAAAACTGTTTTTT. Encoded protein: CASSPDGGANEKLFF.

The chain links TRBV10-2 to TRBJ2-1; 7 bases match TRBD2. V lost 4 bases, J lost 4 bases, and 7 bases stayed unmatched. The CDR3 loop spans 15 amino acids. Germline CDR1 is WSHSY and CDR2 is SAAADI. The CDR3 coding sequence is TGCGCCAGCAGTGGGGGGGAGGGAAGGTACAATGAGCAGTTCTTC. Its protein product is CASSGGEGRYNEQFF.